The present T cell receptor beta chain was sequenced within a study of blood T cell repertoires in COVID-19. Study overall: Samples of COVID-19 (acute and convalescent) were obtained from the United States, Italy and Spain.

The CDR3 contains 15 residues. The germline V and J ends were trimmed by 3 bases and 4 bases, with 13 bases remaining between them. CDR1 SGHTA and CDR2 FQGNSA come from the germline V gene. This clone was counted only a few times. Methods used by the authors: Using reference gene primer amplification, nucleated cell counts were estimated. This table comes from immunoSEQ multiplex PCR, and its TCRdb copy is limited to in-frame clones, with some not included. For V, J and clone size, that table is used; D and trimming come from the DNA. The table lists about 52,000 clones, 82% of them singletons. The sample taken for sequencing was peripheral blood. V and J are TRBV7-2 and TRBJ1-3; D is possibly TRBD1 (6 bases). This clonotype was obtained from a man older than 75 with COVID-19, enrolled during active disease. In DNA form, the CDR3 reads TGTGCCAGCAGCTTCGGCACAGGGAAGGGAAACACCATATATTTT. This translates into CASSFGTGKGNTIYF. Supplemented by reference TRBV7-2 and TRBJ1-3, the full variable domain reads GAGVSQSPSNKVTEKGKDVELRCDPISGHTALYWYRQSLGQGLEFLIYFQGNSAPDKSGLPSDRFSAERTGGSVSTLTIQRTQQEDSAVYLCASSFGTGKGNTIYFGEGSWLTVV.